This T cell receptor (beta chain) was obtained from a study of spatial heterogeneity in lung cancer. Time point reported: sample taken at primary tumor resection. Sequencing was performed on whole RNA extracted from tumor and nontumor lung tissue, or from frozen PBMC, and the material was left unsorted. Donation came from 70 or so patients with untreated early-stage non-small cell lung cancer. CDR1 and CDR2 (germline): SGHNT, YYREEE (reference sequence). V lost 4 bases and J lost 6; bases outside the gene matches: 5. This CDR3 region has 14 residues. Study conclusions and caveats: Blood contained ubiquitous expanded tumor TCRs more at resection than at follow-up.

Remarks on this clonotype: What it binds is not known.

TCRdb reprocessed the 5' RACE reads via MiXCR and lists one record per CDR3 protein. This table has roughly 28,000 distinct CDR3 sequences, 7.5% to 9.5% appearing once. Sequenced material: PBMCs, taken at surgery. The genes are TRBV5-4 and TRBJ2-2; TRBD1 aligns across 8 bases. The origin of this receptor is a female donor with early-stage non-small cell lung cancer. Written as DNA, the CDR3 is TGTGCCAGCAGCAAACAGGGGGTGGCCGGGGAGCTGTTTTTT. Its protein is CASSKQGVAGELFF.